This T cell receptor beta chain was sequenced in a study of blood T cell repertoires in COVID-19. Study-level background: The samples span acute and convalescent COVID-19 from the United States, Italy and Spain. T cells, B-cell-depleted T cells, or PBMCs supplied cDNA or gDNA.

This clone was recorded at least ten times. As originally analysed: Reference gene primer amplification gave nucleated cell count estimates. Data came from immunoSEQ multiplex PCR; TCRdb stores just in-frame clones and leaves some out. V and J calls and clone size are those listed in that table; D and trimming were worked out from the DNA. The profile shows about 82,000 clones, roughly 70% of them singletons. Trimming took off 7 bases at V and 4 bases at J, with 13 bases between the two ends. The CDR3 is 13 residues long. The germline gives CDR1 MDHEN, CDR2 SYDVKM. This clonotype originated in a human donor with acute or convalescent COVID-19. The donor label of this sample is uncertain. The gene calls are TRBV28 and TRBJ1-1; D gene unclear. Sample: peripheral blood. The CDR3 reads CASTFGGGTEAFF. CDR3 DNA sequence: TGTGCCAGCACCTTTGGCGGCGGCACTGAAGCTTTCTTT.